This T cell receptor (beta chain) was observed in a study of blood T cell repertoires in COVID-19. The CDR3 is made up of 13 amino acids. From germline, CDR1 is MGHRA and CDR2 YSYEKL. Trimming took off 3 bases at V and 2 bases at J, with 7 bases between the two ends. The method was immunoSEQ multiplex PCR; TCRdb's version includes in-frame clones alone and lacks a portion of them. This sample carries around 240,000 clones, more than 70% of them seen once, and the ten largest clones take about 2.1%. The sequence derives from a woman aged 50 to 65 who had recovered from COVID-19. Sequenced material: PBMCs or T cells enriched from blood (not recorded which). This chain links TRBV4-1 with TRBJ1-2; possibly TRBD1 for D (6 bases). The CDR3 spells CASSHGQNYGYTF. CDR3 DNA sequence: TGCGCCAGCAGCCATGGACAGAACTATGGCTACACCTTC.